This TCR beta chain stems from a study of Ad26.COV2.S vaccination and SARS-CoV-2 variants. On this clone: Its antigen is currently unknown.

Treatment here: some 19 received Ad26.COV2.S at low or high dose, single or two shots; several received placebo; per-sample allocation not given. Specimen acquisition occurred on day 63 following the initial vaccine or placebo injection. The protocol was immunoSEQ multiplex PCR, while the TCRdb copy is restricted to in-frame clones and leaves out a portion. The sample yields around 340,000 clones, about 88% seen once. The CDR3 runs 17 residues. The germline V gene encodes CDR1 SGHVS and CDR2 FQNEAQ. Trimming pared 0 bases from V and 6 bases from J, leaving 18 bases between. General study findings and limits: Those who received vaccine or placebo ended up with similar non-spike TCR breadth. Participants in the vaccine arm had higher spike-specific TCR breadth; placebo recipients had lower.

This receptor was identified in a person aged 18-65 years who received the Ad26.COV2.S COVID-19 vaccine or a placebo. The chain carries TRBV7-8 and TRBJ1-5, with a tentative D call TRBD1 (6 bases). The source material was peripheral blood, sampled in a trial of Ad26.COV2.S vaccine versus placebo. The CDR3 DNA reads as TGTGCCAGCAGCTTAGCCCCGGTCGGGGGGGCGGGTCAGCCCCAGCATTTT. Protein product: CASSLAPVGGAGQPQHF.